This T cell receptor beta chain was captured by sequencing in a study of control samples from healthy donors and cancer patients. TCRdb keeps only in-frame clones here, not all; method: immunoSEQ multiplex PCR. This sample has almost 95,000 clones, with over 75% found just once. Looked up from germline, CDR1 is SNHLY and CDR2 is FYNNEI. The ends were cut back, 4 bases at V and 3 bases at J, with 9 bases in the middle. The CDR3 loop spans 13 amino acids. The V gene is TRBV2, the J gene TRBJ1-1; D gene unclear. The TCR comes from a woman under 30 in good health. Sequenced: blood. CDR3 nucleotides: TGTGCCAGCAGTGTAGAGGAATACACTGAAGCTTTCTTT. Amino acids: CASSVEEYTEAFF.